Presented here are 24 T cell receptor beta chains from one specimen sequenced in a study of control samples from healthy donors and cancer patients. Clones were read by immunoSEQ multiplex PCR, and TCRdb kept only the in-frame ones, dropping some. The sample holds around 200,000 clones, 90% to 95% seen once. The sample was blood. The receptor source for this set is a man aged 18 to 29 in good health.

Here the CDR3 DNA reads TGTGCCAGCAGTGGTGGGGACAGGAGCAGGTATTTT. This gives the protein CASSGGDRSRYF. This chain uses TRBV2 with TRBJ2-3, with 8 bases matching TRBD1. Germline V gene lookup returns CDR1 SNHLY and CDR2 FYNNEI. V was clipped by 4 bases and J by 14 bases; unmatched bases: 8. This CDR3 is built from 12 residues.

The chain links TRBV9 to TRBJ2-7; D is perhaps TRBD1 (6 bases). This CDR3 spans 16 amino acids. The germline V gene encodes CDR1 SGDLS and CDR2 YYNGEE. Trimming shortened V by 4 bases and J by 1 base, and 18 bases separated the two germline ends. CDR3 protein: CASSPLGDILSYEQYF. CDR3 nucleotide sequence: TGTGCCAGCAGCCCCTTGGGGGACATTTTATCCTACGAGCAGTACTTC.

V gene TRBV18 combines with J gene TRBJ2-5; D perhaps matches TRBD1 (6 bases). The CDR3 has 13 amino acids. Germline assignment: CDR1 KGHSH and CDR2 LQKENI. Trimming shortened V by 3 bases and J by 2 bases, and 7 bases separated the two germline ends. CDR3 sequence: CASSPGTQETQYF. The CDR3 DNA is TGTGCCAGCTCACCGGGGACACAAGAGACCCAGTACTTC.

The rearrangement uses TRBV30 and TRBJ1-6; D not certain. Trimming pared 6 bases from V and 6 bases from J, leaving 12 bases between. CDR1 is GTSNPN and CDR2 is SVGIG in the germline V gene (reference sequence). The CDR3 consists of 13 residues. The DNA of the CDR3 is TGTGCCTGTAGGAAAGAGGGTAATTCACCCCTCCACTTT. It codes for CACRKEGNSPLHF.

V usage is TRBV5-1 and J usage is TRBJ2-1; 8 bases line up with TRBD2. Unmatched junction bases numbered 4, after V lost 1 base and J lost 4 bases. Germline CDR1 and CDR2: SGHRS and YFSETQ. The CDR3 is 15 amino acids. CDR3 in DNA: TGCGCCAGCAGCTTGCTGGCTAGCGGGTACAATGAGCAGTTCTTC. Its translation is CASSLLASGYNEQFF.

This chain links TRBV2 with TRBJ1-5; maybe TRBD1 (5 bases). Germline V gives CDR1 SNHLY, CDR2 FYNNEI. The CDR3 length is 12 residues. V lost 4 bases, J lost 6 bases, and 7 bases lay in between. The CDR3 DNA sequence: TGTGCCAGCAGTGGGGGCGTTCAGCCCCAGCATTTT. Translation: CASSGGVQPQHF. Supplemented by reference TRBV2 and TRBJ1-5, the full variable domain reads EPEVTQTPSHQVTQMGQEVILRCVPISNHLYFYWYRQILGQKVEFLVSFYNNEISEKSEIFDDQFSVERPDGSNFTLKIRSTKLEDSAMYFCASSGGVQPQHFGDGTRLSIL.

This rearrangement joins TRBV10-3 to TRBJ1-2; 10 positions agree with TRBD1. The junction had 13 bases not matched to a gene; V was cut back by 5 bases and J by 4 bases. Germline lookup yields CDR1 ENHRY and CDR2 SYGVKD. There are 17 residues in the CDR3. DNA of the CDR3: TGTGCCATCAGTTCCGGGACAGGGGACAACTACGGCTATGGCTACACCTTC. Translated: CAISSGTGDNYGYGYTF.

The rearrangement uses TRBV5-5 and TRBJ1-4; the D is unclear. With 4 bases removed from V and 5 bases from J, the gap between germline ends came to 12 bases. CDR3 length equals 14 residues. Germline-derived CDR1 and CDR2 are SGHKS and YYEKEE (reference sequence). The CDR3 bases are TGTGCCAGCAGCCCTGCGGGGAAAAATGAAAAACTGTTTTTT. Encoded protein: CASSPAGKNEKLFF.

This chain joins TRBV2 and TRBJ1-4; D not resolved. The length of the CDR3 is 15 residues. The V end lost 4 bases, the J end lost 0 bases, and 9 bases lay between the germline ends. CDR1 is SNHLY and CDR2 is FYNNEI in the germline V gene. The CDR3 bases are TGTGCCAGCAGTGGATCGAGGGCAACTAATGAAAAACTGTTTTTT. Its translation is CASSGSRATNEKLFF.

V and J are TRBV9 and TRBJ2-3; 9 positions agree with TRBD2. The V gene end was trimmed by 0 bases and the J gene end by 5 bases; junction bases not matched to a gene: 1. CDR1 is SGDLS and CDR2 is YYNGEE in the germline V gene. This CDR3 spans 14 amino acids. The CDR3 sequence: CASSVEAGGDTQYF. The CDR3 DNA sequence: TGTGCCAGCAGCGTAGAAGCGGGGGGAGATACGCAGTATTTT. The complete variable domain, with remaining parts taken from reference TRBV9 and TRBJ2-3, reads DSGVTQTPKHLITATGQRVTLRCSPRSGDLSVYWYQQSLDQGLQFLIQYYNGEERAKGNILERFSAQQFPDLHSELNLSSLELGDSALYFCASSVEAGGDTQYFGPGTRLTVL.

This clone appeared a few times. The chain is built from TRBV5-1 and TRBJ2-3; 10 bases align to TRBD1. The CDR3 runs to 16 residues. Trimming removed 0 bases from V and 4 bases from J; junction bases left unmatched: 5. Germline lookup yields CDR1 SGHRS and CDR2 YFSETQ. CDR3 sequence reads: CASSLEGQGLADTQYF. The CDR3 region has the DNA TGCGCCAGCAGCTTGGAGGGACAGGGGTTAGCAGATACGCAGTATTTT.

Only one count was recorded for this clone. J is TRBJ2-7 and V is TRBV19; the D call may be TRBD1 or TRBD2 (5 bases each). V was trimmed by 9 bases and J by 3 bases, leaving 9 bases between them. This CDR3 is 11 amino acids long. Germline CDR1 LNHDA, CDR2 SQIVND (reference sequence). CDR3 region: CARGDGYEQYF. The CDR3 coding sequence is TGTGCCAGAGGGGACGGCTACGAGCAGTACTTC.

CDR3 in DNA: TGTGCCAGCAGTTTAAGGGGGGGCAGTCTCCGGGAGACCCAGTACTTC. Residues: CASSLRGGSLRETQYF. The chain uses TRBV27 and TRBJ2-5; a weak D match, TRBD2 (7 bases). Germline V gives CDR1 MNHEY, CDR2 SMNVEV (reference sequence). The CDR3 has 16 amino acids. Trimming pared 2 bases from V and 5 bases from J, leaving 18 bases between.

This clone was recorded once. The V and J genes are TRBV19 and TRBJ2-6; D ambiguous. The CDR3 sequence is 15 residues long. Between the trimmed V and J ends, which lost 3 bases and 2 bases, there was a span of 8 bases. Germline assignment: CDR1 LNHDA and CDR2 SQIVND (reference sequence). CDR3 in amino acids: CASSIRQTGANVLTF. For the CDR3, the DNA is TGTGCCAGTAGTATTCGGCAGACTGGGGCCAACGTCCTGACTTTC.

A single count supports this clone. The chain links TRBV29-1 to TRBJ2-7; 9 nucleotides align to TRBD1. Germline lookup yields CDR1 SQVTM and CDR2 ANQGSEA. Losses at the gene ends were 1 base for V and 3 bases for J; bases not matched to a gene: 1. There are 13 residues in the CDR3. CDR3 loop: CSVEGQGVYEQYF. The CDR3 DNA reads as TGCAGCGTTGAAGGACAGGGGGTCTACGAGCAGTACTTC.

The V and J genes are TRBV4-1 and TRBJ2-7, with 14 bases that match TRBD2. CDR1 MGHRA and CDR2 YSYEKL come from the germline V gene. The J segment lost 9 bases and the V segment lost 0 bases, leaving 7 bases of the junction unmatched. This CDR3 spans 16 amino acids. In nucleotides, the CDR3 is TGCGCCAGCAGCCAAGACTTTGGACTAGCGGGGGGTTCGCAGTACTTC. Protein: CASSQDFGLAGGSQYF.

The gene calls are TRBV12-5 and TRBJ2-3; the D gene is possibly TRBD1 (5 bases). This CDR3 is built from 15 residues. The V end lost 0 bases, the J end lost 0 bases, and 7 bases lay between the germline ends. Germline V gene data show CDR1 as LGHNT and CDR2 as FRNRAP. Written as DNA, the CDR3 is TGTGCTAGTGGTTTGGTACCAGGGAGCACAGATACGCAGTATTTT. Translated: CASGLVPGSTDTQYF.

This clone appeared once. The chain joins TRBV10-2 to TRBJ1-3; 9 positions match TRBD1. V shed 4 bases, J shed 1 base, and the junction held 2 bases outside the gene matches. CDR1 and CDR2 (germline): WSHSY, SAAADI. This CDR3 has 15 residues. Here the CDR3 reads CASSGGTGSGNTIYF. CDR3 bases: TGCGCCAGCAGTGGGGGGACAGGGTCTGGAAACACCATATATTTT.

The chain links TRBV10-3 to TRBJ1-4; D is possibly TRBD1 (5 bases). V lost 6 bases, J lost 5 bases, and 13 bases lay in between. CDR1 ENHRY and CDR2 SYGVKD come from the germline V gene. This CDR3 spans 14 amino acids. In DNA, the CDR3 is TGTGCCATCAGAGCTACAGGAGGGAATGAAAAACTGTTTTTT. Protein product: CAIRATGGNEKLFF.

The V call is TRBV7-9, the J call TRBJ2-3; weak D call: TRBD1 (5 bases). The CDR3 is made up of 14 amino acids. Deletions cut 5 bases from V and 6 bases from J, with 15 bases between. Per the germline V gene, CDR1 is SEHNR and CDR2 is FQNEAQ (reference sequence). CDR3 nucleotides: TGTGCCAGCAGCGGGGAAAGGGGCAGGGATACGCAGTATTTT. Its translation is CASSGERGRDTQYF.

About this clone itself: A much larger clone differs from this one at a single base, so this may be a read error. This chain links TRBV27 with TRBJ1-1; no definite D call. Trimming cost V 4 bases and J 1 base, with 4 bases left between them. Germline CDR1 reads MNHEY; CDR2 reads SMNVEV (reference sequence). The CDR3 runs 12 residues. The CDR3 nucleotides are TGTGCCAGCAGTTCTGGGAACACTGAAGCTTTCTTT. This sequence encodes CASSSGNTEAFF.

The CDR3 coding sequence is TGCGCCAGCAGCCCCGGGGACAGCTCTAACTATGGCTACACCTTC. Its translation is CASSPGDSSNYGYTF. The chain joins TRBV5-1 to TRBJ1-2; 7 bases align to TRBD1. V gave up 4 bases and J gave up 0 bases; unmatched junction bases: 6. The CDR3 extends over 15 amino acids. Germline V gene lookup returns CDR1 SGHRS and CDR2 YFSETQ.

This chain joins TRBV25-1 and TRBJ1-3; D perhaps matches TRBD1 (5 bases). Per the germline V gene, CDR1 is MGHDK and CDR2 is SYGVNS. CDR3 size: 13 residues. V lost 4 bases, J lost 8 bases, and 12 bases lay in between. CDR3 coding DNA: TGTGCCAGCAGTGCCCCCGGGACCTACACCATATATTTT. Translated: CASSAPGTYTIYF.

Note on this clone: The same CDR3 arises from other DNA sequences in this sample as well. The chain combines TRBV5-1 with TRBJ2-2; weak D call: TRBD2 (5 bases). V was pared by 2 bases and J by 3 bases, with 5 bases between. Germline V CDR1 and CDR2: SGHRS, YFSETQ. This CDR3 is 13 amino acids long. Written as DNA, the CDR3 is TGCGCCAGCAGCTTCGGGGACACCGGGGAGCTGTTTTTT. It translates to CASSFGDTGELFF.